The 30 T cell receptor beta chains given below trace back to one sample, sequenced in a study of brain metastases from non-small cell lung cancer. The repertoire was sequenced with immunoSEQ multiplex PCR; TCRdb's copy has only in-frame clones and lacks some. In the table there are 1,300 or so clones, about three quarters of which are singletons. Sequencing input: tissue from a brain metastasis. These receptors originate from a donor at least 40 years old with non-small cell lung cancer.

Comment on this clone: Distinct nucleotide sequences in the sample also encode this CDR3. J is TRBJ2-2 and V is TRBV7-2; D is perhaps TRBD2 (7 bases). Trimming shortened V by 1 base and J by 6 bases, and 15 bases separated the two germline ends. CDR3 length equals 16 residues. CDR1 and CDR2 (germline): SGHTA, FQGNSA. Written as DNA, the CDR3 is TGTGCCAGCAGCTTAGGAGTTGGGGGGGGGCCCGGGGAGCTGTTTTTT. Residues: CASSLGVGGGPGELFF.

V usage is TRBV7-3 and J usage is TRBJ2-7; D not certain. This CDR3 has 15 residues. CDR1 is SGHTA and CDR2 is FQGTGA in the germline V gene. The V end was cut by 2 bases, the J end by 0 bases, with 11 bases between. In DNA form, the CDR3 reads TGTGCCAGCAGCTTAGCAGGTGGGAACTCCTACGAGCAGTACTTC. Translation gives CASSLAGGNSYEQYF.

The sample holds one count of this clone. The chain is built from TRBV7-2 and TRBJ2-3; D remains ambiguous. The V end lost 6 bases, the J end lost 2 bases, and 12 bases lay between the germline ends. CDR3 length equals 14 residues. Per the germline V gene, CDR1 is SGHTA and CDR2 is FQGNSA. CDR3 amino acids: CASSSGPFTDTQYF. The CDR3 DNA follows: TGTGCCAGCAGTTCGGGCCCGTTCACAGATACGCAGTATTTT.

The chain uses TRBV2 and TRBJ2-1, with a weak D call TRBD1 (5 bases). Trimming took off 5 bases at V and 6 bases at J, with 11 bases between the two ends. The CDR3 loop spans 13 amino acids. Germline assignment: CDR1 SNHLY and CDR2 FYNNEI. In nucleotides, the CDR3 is TGTGCCAGCAGTACCAGACAGCTCAATGAGCAGTTCTTC. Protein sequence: CASSTRQLNEQFF. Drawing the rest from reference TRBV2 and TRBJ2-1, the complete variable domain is EPEVTQTPSHQVTQMGQEVILRCVPISNHLYFYWYRQILGQKVEFLVSFYNNEISEKSEIFDDQFSVERPDGSNFTLKIRSTKLEDSAMYFCASSTRQLNEQFFGPGTRLTVL.

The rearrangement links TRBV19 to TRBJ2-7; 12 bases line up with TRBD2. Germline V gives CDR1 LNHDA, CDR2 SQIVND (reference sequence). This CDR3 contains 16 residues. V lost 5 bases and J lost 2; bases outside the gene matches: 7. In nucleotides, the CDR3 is TGTGCCAGTAGTGTACTGACTAGCGGGGGAACCTACGAGCAGTACTTC. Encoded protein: CASSVLTSGGTYEQYF. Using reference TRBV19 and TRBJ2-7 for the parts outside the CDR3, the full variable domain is DGGITQSPKYLFRKEGQNVTLSCEQNLNHDAMYWYRQDPGQGLRLIYYSQIVNDFQKGDIAEGYSVSREKKESFPLTVTSAQKNPTAFYLCASSVLTSGGTYEQYFGPGTRLTVT.

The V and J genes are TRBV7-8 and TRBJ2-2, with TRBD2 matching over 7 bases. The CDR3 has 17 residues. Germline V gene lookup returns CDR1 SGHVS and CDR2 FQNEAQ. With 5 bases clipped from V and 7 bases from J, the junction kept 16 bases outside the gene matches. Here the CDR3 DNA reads TGTGCCAGCAGCCTCCGGAAGGCCGGGGGGATGATCGGGGAGCTGTTTTTT. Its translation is CASSLRKAGGMIGELFF.

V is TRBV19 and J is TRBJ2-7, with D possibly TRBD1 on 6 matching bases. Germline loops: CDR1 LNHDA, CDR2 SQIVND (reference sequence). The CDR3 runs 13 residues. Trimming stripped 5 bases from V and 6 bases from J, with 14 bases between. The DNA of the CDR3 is TGTGCCAGTAGTTCCCCCACAGGGACCGAGCAGTACTTC. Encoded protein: CASSSPTGTEQYF.

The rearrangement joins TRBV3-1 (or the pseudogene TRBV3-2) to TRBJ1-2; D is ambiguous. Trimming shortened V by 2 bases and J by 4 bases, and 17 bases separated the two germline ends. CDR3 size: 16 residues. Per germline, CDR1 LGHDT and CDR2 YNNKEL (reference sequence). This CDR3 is CASSQSPLDWGYGYTF. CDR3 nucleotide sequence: TGTGCCAGCAGCCAAAGTCCCCTGGACTGGGGCTATGGCTACACCTTC.

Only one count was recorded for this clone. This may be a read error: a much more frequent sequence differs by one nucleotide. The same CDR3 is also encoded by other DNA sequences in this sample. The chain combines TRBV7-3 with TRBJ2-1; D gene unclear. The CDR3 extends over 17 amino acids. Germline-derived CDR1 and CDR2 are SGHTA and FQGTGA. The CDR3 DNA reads TGTGCCAGCAGCTTTACTCTATCTTATAGCTCCTATAATGAGCAGTTCTTC. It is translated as CASSFTLSYSSYNEQFF.

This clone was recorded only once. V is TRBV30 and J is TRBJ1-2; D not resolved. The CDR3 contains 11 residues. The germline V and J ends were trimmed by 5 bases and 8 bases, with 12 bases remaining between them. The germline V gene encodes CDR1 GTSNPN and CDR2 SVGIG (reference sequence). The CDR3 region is CAWDRLRGYTF. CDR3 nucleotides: TGTGCCTGGGACCGCCTCAGGGGCTACACCTTC.

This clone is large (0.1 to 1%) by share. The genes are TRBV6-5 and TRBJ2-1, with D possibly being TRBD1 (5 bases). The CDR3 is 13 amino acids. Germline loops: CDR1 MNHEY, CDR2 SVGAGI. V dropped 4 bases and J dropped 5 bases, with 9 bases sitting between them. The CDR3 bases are TGTGCCAGCAGTTCCATCAGGGACAATGAGCAGTTCTTC. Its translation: CASSSIRDNEQFF.

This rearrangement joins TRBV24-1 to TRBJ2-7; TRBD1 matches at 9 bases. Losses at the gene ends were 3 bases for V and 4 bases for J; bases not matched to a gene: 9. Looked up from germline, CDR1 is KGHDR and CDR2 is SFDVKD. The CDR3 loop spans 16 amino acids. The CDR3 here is CATSDRPGTGKYEQYF. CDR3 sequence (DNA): TGTGCCACCAGTGATCGGCCGGGGACAGGGAAATACGAGCAGTACTTC.

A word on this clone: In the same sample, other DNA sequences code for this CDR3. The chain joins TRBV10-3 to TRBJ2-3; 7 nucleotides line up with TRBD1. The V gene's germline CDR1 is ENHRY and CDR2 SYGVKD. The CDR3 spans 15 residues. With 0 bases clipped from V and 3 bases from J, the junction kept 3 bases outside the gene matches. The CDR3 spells CAISESGRGTDTQYF. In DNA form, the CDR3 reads TGTGCCATCAGTGAGTCGGGCAGGGGGACAGATACGCAGTATTTT.

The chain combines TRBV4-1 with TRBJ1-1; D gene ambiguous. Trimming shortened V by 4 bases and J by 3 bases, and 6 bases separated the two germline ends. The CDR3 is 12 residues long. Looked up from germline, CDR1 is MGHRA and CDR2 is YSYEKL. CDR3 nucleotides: TGCGCCAGCAGCCTAGGAGACACTGAAGCTTTCTTT. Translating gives CASSLGDTEAFF.

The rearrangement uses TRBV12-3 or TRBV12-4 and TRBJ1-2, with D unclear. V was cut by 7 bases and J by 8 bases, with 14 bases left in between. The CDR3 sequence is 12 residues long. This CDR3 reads CASKRAAEGYTF. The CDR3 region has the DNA TGTGCCAGCAAAAGGGCAGCGGAAGGCTACACCTTC.

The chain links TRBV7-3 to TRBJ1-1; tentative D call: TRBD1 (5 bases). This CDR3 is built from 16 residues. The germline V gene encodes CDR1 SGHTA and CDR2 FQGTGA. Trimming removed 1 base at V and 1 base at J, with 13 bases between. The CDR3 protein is CASSLIALGGNTEAFF. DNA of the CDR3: TGTGCCAGCAGCTTAATCGCACTGGGGGGGAACACTGAAGCTTTCTTT.

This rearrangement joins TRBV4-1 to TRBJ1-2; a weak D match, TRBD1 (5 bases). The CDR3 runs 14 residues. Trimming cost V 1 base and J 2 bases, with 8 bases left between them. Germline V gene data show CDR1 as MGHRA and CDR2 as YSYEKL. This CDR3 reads CASSQGSGNYGYTF. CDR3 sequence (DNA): TGCGCCAGCAGCCAAGGTTCAGGGAACTATGGCTACACCTTC.

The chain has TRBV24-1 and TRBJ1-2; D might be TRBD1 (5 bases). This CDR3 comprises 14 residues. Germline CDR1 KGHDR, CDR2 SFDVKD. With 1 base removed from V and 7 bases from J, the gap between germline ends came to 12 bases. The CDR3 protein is CATSDLGRERGYTF. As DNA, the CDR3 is TGTGCCACCAGTGATTTAGGCAGGGAACGTGGCTACACCTTC.

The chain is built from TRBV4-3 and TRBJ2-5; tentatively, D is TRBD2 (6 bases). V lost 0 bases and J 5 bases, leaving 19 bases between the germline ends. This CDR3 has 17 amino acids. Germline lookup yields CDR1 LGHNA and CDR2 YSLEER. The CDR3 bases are TGCGCCAGCAGCCAAGATCGGATAGTCGGGGGAAGGGAGACCCAGTACTTC. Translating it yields CASSQDRIVGGRETQYF.

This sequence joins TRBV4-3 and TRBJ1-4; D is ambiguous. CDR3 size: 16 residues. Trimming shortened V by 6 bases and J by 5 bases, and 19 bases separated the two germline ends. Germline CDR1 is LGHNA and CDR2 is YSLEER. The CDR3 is CASSQSRQLTNEKLFF. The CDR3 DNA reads TGCGCCAGCAGTCAAAGTAGGCAGCTCACCAATGAAAAACTGTTTTTT.

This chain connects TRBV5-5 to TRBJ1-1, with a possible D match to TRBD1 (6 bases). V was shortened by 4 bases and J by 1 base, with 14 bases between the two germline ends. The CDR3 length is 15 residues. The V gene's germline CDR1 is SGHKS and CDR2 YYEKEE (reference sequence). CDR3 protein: CASSPRLGQNTEAFF. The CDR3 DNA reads TGTGCCAGCAGCCCCCGACTGGGACAGAACACTGAAGCTTTCTTT.

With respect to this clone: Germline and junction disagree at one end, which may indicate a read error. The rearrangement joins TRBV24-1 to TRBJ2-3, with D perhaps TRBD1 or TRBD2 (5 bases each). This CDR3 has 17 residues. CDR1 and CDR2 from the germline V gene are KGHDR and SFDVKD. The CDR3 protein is CATSDFWDGVGTNTQYF. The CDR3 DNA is TGTGCCACCAGTGATTTTTGGGACGGTGTGGGCACAAATACGCAGTATTTT.

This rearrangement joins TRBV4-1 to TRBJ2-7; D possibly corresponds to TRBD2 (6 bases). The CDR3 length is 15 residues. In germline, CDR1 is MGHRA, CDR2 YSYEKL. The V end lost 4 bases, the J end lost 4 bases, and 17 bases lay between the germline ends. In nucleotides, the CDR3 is TGCGCCAGCAGCCCCCAGCTTGGAGGGTTGTACGAGCAGTACTTC. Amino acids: CASSPQLGGLYEQYF.

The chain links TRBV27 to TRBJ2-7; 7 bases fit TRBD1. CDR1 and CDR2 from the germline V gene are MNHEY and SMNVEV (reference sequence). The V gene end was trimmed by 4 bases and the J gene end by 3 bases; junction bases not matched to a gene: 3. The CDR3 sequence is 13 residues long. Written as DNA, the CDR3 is TGTGCCAGCAGTTATTACAGGGGCTACGAGCAGTACTTC. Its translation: CASSYYRGYEQYF.

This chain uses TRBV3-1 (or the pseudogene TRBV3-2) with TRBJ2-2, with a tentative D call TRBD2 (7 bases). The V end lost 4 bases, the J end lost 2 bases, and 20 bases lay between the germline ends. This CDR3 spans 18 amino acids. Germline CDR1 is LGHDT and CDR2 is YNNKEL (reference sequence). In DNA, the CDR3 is TGTGCCAGCAGCCCCGATCGCGAGGGGGAGGGCAACACCGGGGAGCTGTTTTTT. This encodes CASSPDREGEGNTGELFF.

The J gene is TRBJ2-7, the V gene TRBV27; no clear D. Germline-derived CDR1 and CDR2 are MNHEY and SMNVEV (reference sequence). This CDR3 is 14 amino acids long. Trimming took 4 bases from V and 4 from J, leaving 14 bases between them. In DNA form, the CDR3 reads TGTGCCAGCAGTTCAAGAGCACTGGGTTACGAGCAGTACTTC. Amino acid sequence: CASSSRALGYEQYF.

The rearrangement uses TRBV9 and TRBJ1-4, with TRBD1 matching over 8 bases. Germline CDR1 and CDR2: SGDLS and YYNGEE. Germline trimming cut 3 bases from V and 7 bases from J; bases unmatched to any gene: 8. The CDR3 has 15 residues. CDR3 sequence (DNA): TGTGCCAGCAGCGAACGACAGGGGTGGACTGAAAAACTGTTTTTT. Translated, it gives CASSERQGWTEKLFF.

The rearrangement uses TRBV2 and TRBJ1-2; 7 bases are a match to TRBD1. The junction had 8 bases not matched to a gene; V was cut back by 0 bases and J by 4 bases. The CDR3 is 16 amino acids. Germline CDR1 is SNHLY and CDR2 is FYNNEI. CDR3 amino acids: CASSEAARGPVYGYTF. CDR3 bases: TGTGCCAGCAGTGAAGCGGCAAGGGGGCCGGTCTATGGCTACACCTTC.

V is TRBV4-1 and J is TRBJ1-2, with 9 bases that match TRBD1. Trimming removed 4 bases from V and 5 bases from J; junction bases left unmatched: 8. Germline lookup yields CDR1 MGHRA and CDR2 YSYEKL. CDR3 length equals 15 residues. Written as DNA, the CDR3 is TGCGCCAGCAGCCCAACAGGGGGCGACGGGTATGGCTACACCTTC. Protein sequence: CASSPTGGDGYGYTF.

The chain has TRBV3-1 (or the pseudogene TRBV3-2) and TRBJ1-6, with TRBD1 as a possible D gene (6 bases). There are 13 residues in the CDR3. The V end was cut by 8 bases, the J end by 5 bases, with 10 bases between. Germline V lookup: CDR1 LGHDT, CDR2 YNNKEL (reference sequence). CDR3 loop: CASGGRNNSPLHF. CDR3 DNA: TGTGCCAGCGGGGGCCGAAATAATTCACCCCTCCACTTT.